This TCR beta chain was captured in a study of shared clonotypes between healthy human individuals. With respect to this clone: Its specificity is not known. A read error may account for a junction end that differs from germline.

Study-wide points: Enrolling few donors narrowed the genetic and exposure-history diversity that was represented.

Naive CD8 cells, CD45RO-negative and positively selected for CCR7, excluded terminally differentiated effector memory CD45RA+ cells. The CDR3 length is 14 residues. Germline CDR1 reads MDHEN; CDR2 reads SYDVKM. Generated by immunoSEQ multiplex PCR, the TCRdb table keeps only in-frame clones and is missing some. Here the sample spans about 700,000 clones, 90% to 95% being singletons. Material for sequencing was naive CD8+ T cells sorted from blood. The chain employs TRBV28 and TRBJ2-3; 9 bases are a match to TRBD2. The receptor comes from a man younger than 45 in good health. The CDR3 protein is CASSLGTSRDTQYF. The CDR3 DNA reads as TGTGCCAGCAGTTTAGGGACTAGCAGAGATACGCAGTATTTT.